In this sample, the clone carrying this T cell receptor beta chain turned up once. The target antigen is unknown. V lost 8 bases to trimming and J lost 4 bases; unmatched junction nucleotides: 8. CDR1 and CDR2 (germline): SNHLY, FYNNEI. The CDR3 is 15 amino acids. The data originate from a study of cytomegalovirus exposure and HLA in healthy donors. The study, taken as a whole, reports: Compared with the roughly 700-donor mean, an Asian-associated ancestry cluster reportedly had fewer N-insertions, according to a later analysis. For TCR beta chains, V- and J-gene trimming was later linked to a missense DCLRE1C variant. Most likely, a cluster of highly shared sequence variants arose as a sequencing artifact. Among the most significant clusters, several appeared linked to common viral pathogens in a later analysis.

Primers: 60 Vbeta forward and 13 Jbeta reverse. TCRdb keeps only in-frame clones here, not all; method: immunoSEQ multiplex PCR. This table has around 150,000 clones, around 84% appearing once. The gene calls are TRBV2 and TRBJ2-2; 9 nucleotides line up with TRBD1. The sample comprised PBMCs. This clonotype originated in a man aged 18 to 35 in good health and CMV-seropositive. The CDR3 here is CASQWSTGGTGELFF. CDR3 DNA: TGTGCCAGCCAGTGGTCGACAGGGGGCACCGGGGAGCTGTTTTTT.